This entry lists 8 T cell receptor beta chains sequenced from one sample in a study of cytomegalovirus exposure and HLA in healthy donors. PCR used 60 Vbeta primers and 13 Jbeta primers. Only in-frame clones appear in the TCRdb table, and some are missing; sequencing was by immunoSEQ multiplex PCR. The table has fewer than 200,000 clones, about 68% seen once; the top ten hold 1.3% to 1.5%. Source material: PBMCs. These receptors all come from a young man in good health and CMV-seronegative.

The chain is built from TRBV18 and TRBJ2-5; D gene ambiguous. V shed 6 bases and J shed 2 bases, with 13 bases lying between them. CDR1 KGHSH and CDR2 LQKENI come from the germline V gene. The CDR3 has 14 residues. CDR3 loop: CASSLRNSQETQYF. CDR3 DNA: TGTGCCAGCTCCCTAAGGAACAGTCAAGAGACCCAGTACTTC.

The chain is built from TRBV6-5 and TRBJ2-1, with TRBD2 matching over 14 bases. With 0 bases clipped from V and 9 bases from J, the junction kept 4 bases outside the gene matches. The length of the CDR3 is 16 residues. Germline V gene sequence: CDR1 MNHEY, CDR2 SVGAGI. In DNA, the CDR3 is TGTGCCAGCAGTTACTCGGGACTAGCGGGAGACGGTGAGCAGTTCTTC. Its protein product is CASSYSGLAGDGEQFF.

The V and J genes are TRBV6-6 and TRBJ1-5; D gene ambiguous. CDR1 MNHNY and CDR2 SVGAGI come from the germline V gene (reference sequence). The CDR3 contains 14 residues. V dropped 6 bases and J dropped 8 bases, with 17 bases sitting between them. The CDR3: CASRSRPPEEPQHF. The CDR3 DNA follows: TGTGCCAGCAGATCCCGACCGCCGGAGGAGCCCCAGCATTTT.

V gene TRBV7-8 combines with J gene TRBJ2-7, with D possibly matching TRBD2 (6 bases). Trimming cost V 3 bases and J 12 bases, with 15 bases left between them. Germline V CDR1 and CDR2: SGHVS, FQNEAQ. This CDR3 comprises 12 residues. CDR3 sequence (DNA): TGTGCCAGCAGCTTTGGAACGGGAGAGGCGTACTTC. It codes for CASSFGTGEAYF.

The V and J genes are TRBV6-6 and TRBJ1-1; D remains unclear. Germline loops: CDR1 MNHNY, CDR2 SVGAGI (reference sequence). The CDR3 is 10 amino acids. V was trimmed by 6 bases and J by 6 bases, leaving 5 bases between them. The CDR3 bases are TGTGCCAGCAGAGAGGCTGAAGCTTTCTTT. Amino acids: CASREAEAFF.

The chain joins TRBV27 to TRBJ2-7; D is perhaps TRBD2 (6 bases). V gave up 0 bases and J gave up 8 bases, with 20 bases separating them. Germline V CDR1 and CDR2: MNHEY, SMNVEV (reference sequence). The CDR3 loop spans 16 amino acids. The CDR3 loop is CASSLSPGLWVSQQYF. The CDR3 DNA is TGTGCCAGCAGTTTATCGCCGGGACTTTGGGTGTCTCAGCAGTACTTC.

J is TRBJ2-5 and V is TRBV9; 10 nucleotides agree with TRBD1. The CDR3 sequence is 15 residues long. V dropped 0 bases and J dropped 5; count of bases not matched to a gene: 4. Germline loops: CDR1 SGDLS, CDR2 YYNGEE. The CDR3 nucleotides read TGTGCCAGCAGCGTAGCCCCGGACAGGGGGGAGACCCAGTACTTC. Translation gives CASSVAPDRGETQYF.

This clone has just a few counts. The chain joins TRBV5-4 to TRBJ2-7; TRBD1 agrees at 10 bases. Per the germline V gene, CDR1 is SGHNT and CDR2 is YYREEE (reference sequence). The CDR3 extends over 16 amino acids. V lost 4 bases to trimming and J lost 4 bases; unmatched junction nucleotides: 11. CDR3 amino acids: CASSPAGDRGPYEQYF. The CDR3 nucleotides are TGTGCCAGCAGCCCGGCAGGGGACAGGGGCCCATACGAGCAGTACTTC.